A single sample gave rise to the 24 T cell receptor beta chains below, sequenced in a study of beta chain features in type 1 diabetes. Sequenced material consisted of expressed TCRB transcripts (all of the isolated RNA was reverse transcribed). Profiled with immunoSEQ multiplex PCR; TCRdb holds only in-frame clones, not every one. Of tens of thousands of clones listed, roughly 49% are singletons. Material: central memory CD4+ T cells from blood. The receptors come from a woman aged 18-30 years in good health.

V is TRBV2 and J is TRBJ1-4; D perhaps matches TRBD1 (6 bases). Germline-derived CDR1 and CDR2 are SNHLY and FYNNEI. V dropped 4 bases and J dropped 7 bases, with 13 bases sitting between them. CDR3 size: 14 residues. CDR3 nucleotides: TGTGCCAGCAGTGTCTGGGGGCAAAGTGAAAAACTGTTTTTT. It is translated as CASSVWGQSEKLFF.

CDR3 protein: CASSLARQNHEKLFF. Here the CDR3 DNA reads TGCGCCAGCAGCTTGGCCAGGCAGAACCATGAAAAACTGTTTTTT. The chain recombines TRBV5-1 with TRBJ1-4; D ambiguous. The CDR3 runs to 15 residues. The germline V gene encodes CDR1 SGHRS and CDR2 YFSETQ. V shed 0 bases and J shed 6 bases, with 12 bases lying between them.

This clone came up a few times. This sequence joins TRBV7-9 and TRBJ2-3; no clear D. Germline V gives CDR1 SEHNR, CDR2 FQNEAQ (reference sequence). This CDR3 spans 13 amino acids. V was cut by 0 bases and J by 4 bases, with 5 bases left in between. For the CDR3, the DNA is TGTGCCAGCAGCTTAGCGGCGGCAGATACGCAGTATTTT. The encoded protein is CASSLAAADTQYF. Using reference TRBV7-9 and TRBJ2-3 for the parts outside the CDR3, the full variable domain is DTGVSQNPRHKITKRGQNVTFRCDPISEHNRLYWYRQTLGQGPEFLTYFQNEAQLEKSRLLSDRFSAERPKGSFSTLEIQRTEQGDSAMYLCASSLAAADTQYFGPGTRLTVL.

This rearrangement joins TRBV10-1 to TRBJ2-7, with D possibly matching TRBD2 (6 bases). Germline loops: CDR1 WNHNN, CDR2 SYGVQD (reference sequence). Trimming left V 3 bases short and J 2 bases short, with 11 bases between. This CDR3 is 14 amino acids long. This CDR3 is CASSEKPGAYEQYF. The CDR3 DNA reads as TGCGCCAGCAGTGAAAAACCGGGAGCCTACGAGCAGTACTTC.

CDR3 in DNA: TGCGCCAGCCGCCCGGTACAGGGAATATGCACCTTC. It encodes CASRPVQGICTF. The chain employs TRBV5-1 and TRBJ1-2, with a tentative D call TRBD1 (6 bases). CDR1 and CDR2 (germline): SGHRS, YFSETQ. There are 12 residues in the CDR3. The V and J ends lost 7 bases and 13 bases respectively, with 20 bases between them.

The rearrangement joins TRBV25-1 to TRBJ1-5; D unclear. Between the trimmed V and J ends, which lost 3 bases and 5 bases, there was a span of 11 bases. Germline CDR1 is MGHDK and CDR2 is SYGVNS. The CDR3 is 14 residues long. The CDR3 is CASSDRSNYQPQHF. CDR3 bases: TGTGCCAGCAGTGACCGGTCAAACTATCAGCCCCAGCATTTT.

This clone was seen only a few times. The chain carries TRBV29-1 and TRBJ2-1; perhaps TRBD2 as D (5 bases). CDR1 and CDR2 from the germline V gene are SQVTM and ANQGSEA. The CDR3 has 16 residues. V was clipped by 6 bases and J by 2 bases, with 20 bases between them. DNA of the CDR3: TGCAGCGTCCCAGGAGGCGGCGGGCAGCCCTACAATGAGCAGTTCTTC. Translation: CSVPGGGGQPYNEQFF.

The sample holds a few counts of this clone. J is TRBJ1-2 and V is TRBV5-1; 8 positions match TRBD1. This CDR3 spans 13 amino acids. In germline, CDR1 is SGHRS, CDR2 YFSETQ. V shed 4 bases and J 9 bases; nucleotides not matched to a gene: 8. The chain's CDR3 is CASSLTGDMSYTF. The DNA for the CDR3 is TGCGCCAGCAGCCTGACAGGGGATATGAGCTACACCTTC.

Only a few counts were recorded for this clone. The chain joins TRBV5-1 to TRBJ1-5, with 9 nucleotides matching TRBD1. The germline CDR1 and CDR2 sequences are SGHRS and YFSETQ. Trimming cost V 0 bases and J 6 bases; bases outside gene matches: 7. This CDR3 region has 16 residues. CDR3 residues: CASSLDSTGGLQPQHF. CDR3 DNA sequence: TGCGCCAGCAGCTTGGATTCCACAGGGGGCCTTCAGCCCCAGCATTTT.

A few counts support this clone. The gene calls are TRBV6-1 and TRBJ2-1; 10 bases are shared with TRBD2. This CDR3 is built from 20 residues. Germline V gene lookup returns CDR1 MNHNS and CDR2 SASEGT. V lost 4 bases and J lost 3; bases outside the gene matches: 18. The CDR3 is CASSAVDEGGLAGVYNEQFF. The CDR3 DNA follows: TGTGCCAGCAGTGCGGTGGACGAGGGGGGGCTAGCGGGAGTCTACAATGAGCAGTTCTTC.

The chain carries TRBV11-3 and TRBJ1-6; 11 positions match TRBD1. The CDR3 spans 15 residues. V lost 5 bases to trimming and J lost 10 bases; unmatched junction nucleotides: 7. Germline lookup yields CDR1 SGHNT and CDR2 YENEEA. The CDR3 DNA follows: TGTGCCAGCAGCCAAGACGGGACAGGGGGATCACCCCTCCACTTT. It translates to CASSQDGTGGSPLHF.

Only a few counts were recorded for this clone. The genes are TRBV5-1 and TRBJ1-3; 7 bases are shared with TRBD1. This CDR3 has 14 amino acids. J was trimmed by 2 bases and V by 6 bases; bases with no gene match: 5. Germline values: CDR1 SGHRS, CDR2 YFSETQ. The DNA for the CDR3 is TGCGCCAGCAACGTAGGGACAGCTGGAAACACCATATATTTT. Translated: CASNVGTAGNTIYF.

This chain uses TRBV5-1 with TRBJ2-1, with a possible D match to TRBD2 (6 bases). The CDR3 is made up of 11 amino acids. V lost 5 bases to trimming and J lost 6 bases, with 6 bases between them. Germline lookup yields CDR1 SGHRS and CDR2 YFSETQ. CDR3 DNA: TGCGCCAGCAGACTAGCCAATGAGCAGTTCTTC. This sequence encodes CASRLANEQFF.

The chain is built from TRBV7-2 and TRBJ2-5; D remains unclear. The germline V gene has CDR1 SGHTA and CDR2 FQGNSA. The germline V and J ends were trimmed by 5 bases and 5 bases, with 12 bases remaining between them. The CDR3 spans 13 residues. The CDR3 protein is CASSVSRAETQYF. The CDR3 DNA reads TGTGCCAGCAGCGTTAGCCGCGCGGAGACCCAGTACTTC.

This rearrangement joins TRBV5-1 to TRBJ2-7, with 9 nucleotides matching TRBD1. CDR3 length: 14 residues. The germline CDR1 and CDR2 sequences are SGHRS and YFSETQ. After removal of 9 bases from V and 2 bases from J, the junction contained 9 bases not matched to a gene. CDR3 sequence (DNA): TGCGCCACCCGTAGGGGACAGGGTACCTACGAGCAGTACTTC. Translating gives CATRRGQGTYEQYF.

The gene calls are TRBV27 and TRBJ1-2, with a possible D match to TRBD1 (5 bases). Per the germline V gene, CDR1 is MNHEY and CDR2 is SMNVEV (reference sequence). Trimming cost V 2 bases and J 5 bases, with 6 bases left between them. The length of the CDR3 is 12 residues. The CDR3 here is CASSLKGYGYTF. The CDR3 region has the DNA TGTGCCAGCAGTTTAAAGGGGTATGGCTACACCTTC.

The chain joins TRBV5-1 to TRBJ2-7; tentatively, D is TRBD2 (6 bases). This CDR3 contains 12 residues. The germline V gene encodes CDR1 SGHRS and CDR2 YFSETQ. The V end lost 4 bases, the J end lost 3 bases, and 8 bases lay between the germline ends. The CDR3 reads CASSHGGYEQYF. CDR3 coding DNA: TGCGCCAGCAGCCACGGGGGCTACGAGCAGTACTTC.

This clone came up a few times. The J gene is TRBJ2-4, the V gene TRBV30; 7 nucleotides line up with TRBD1. This CDR3 is built from 11 residues. In germline, CDR1 is GTSNPN, CDR2 SVGIG (reference sequence). The junction had 3 bases not matched to a gene; V was cut back by 2 bases and J by 11 bases. CDR3 nucleotides: TGTGCCTGGAGTTCCAGGGGGTTTCAGTACTTC. This sequence encodes CAWSSRGFQYF.

The V call is TRBV18, the J call TRBJ1-1; TRBD1 agrees at 9 bases. The germline gives CDR1 KGHSH, CDR2 LQKENI. The CDR3 consists of 15 residues. V shed 5 bases and J 1 base; nucleotides not matched to a gene: 5. The CDR3 bases are TGTGCCAGCTCAAGCGGACAGGGGAAGAACACTGAAGCTTTCTTT. Its protein product is CASSSGQGKNTEAFF.

This chain joins TRBV7-9 and TRBJ2-5; weak D call: TRBD2 (7 bases). With 2 bases removed from V and 2 bases from J, the gap between germline ends came to 12 bases. CDR1 is SEHNR and CDR2 is FQNEAQ in the germline V gene (reference sequence). The CDR3 totals 15 residues. For the CDR3, the DNA is TGTGCCAGCAGCTTATTAAGGGGGGGTCAAGAGACCCAGTACTTC. It translates to CASSLLRGGQETQYF.

The V and J genes are TRBV27 and TRBJ2-7, with D maybe TRBD2 (5 bases). The CDR3 has 15 amino acids. V dropped 6 bases and J dropped 0 bases, with 15 bases sitting between them. The germline V gene has CDR1 MNHEY and CDR2 SMNVEV (reference sequence). The CDR3 nucleotides are TGTGCCAGCAGCCCGGACGGGATCAACTCCTACGAGCAGTACTTC. This translates into CASSPDGINSYEQYF.

The chain is built from TRBV29-1 and TRBJ2-1, with a tentative D call TRBD2 (5 bases). The CDR3 covers 12 residues. V lost 4 bases to trimming and J lost 3 bases, with 7 bases between them. Looked up from germline, CDR1 is SQVTM and CDR2 is ANQGSEA. CDR3 residues: CSVVGVYNEQFF. CDR3 nucleotides: TGCAGCGTTGTGGGAGTCTACAATGAGCAGTTCTTC.

The rearrangement joins TRBV6-1 to TRBJ2-2; 7 nucleotides line up with TRBD2. J lost 3 bases, V lost 1 base, and 11 bases had no gene match. This CDR3 is 18 amino acids long. Germline CDR1 reads MNHNS; CDR2 reads SASEGT. The CDR3 DNA reads as TGTGCCAGCAGTGAAGTAGGTCTAGCGGTACGAGACACCGGGGAGCTGTTTTTT. It is translated as CASSEVGLAVRDTGELFF.

This chain uses TRBV5-1 with TRBJ1-2, with 9 positions matching TRBD1. Germline V gene sequence: CDR1 SGHRS, CDR2 YFSETQ. The CDR3 covers 15 residues. V lost 4 bases to trimming and J lost 5 bases; unmatched junction nucleotides: 9. The CDR3 spells CASSSTGGGFYGYTF. CDR3 bases: TGCGCCAGCAGCAGCACAGGGGGCGGGTTTTATGGCTACACCTTC.